This T cell receptor beta chain was retrieved from a study of post-analysis software for immune sequencing data. Study outcomes and limitations: Normalized Chao1 diversity in multiple sclerosis patients fell significantly below that of controls. Controls showed lower frequencies than patients for several TRBV segments, and TRBV5-6, TRBV5-1 and TRBV20-1 were among these.

Unique molecular identifiers featured in each of the TCR beta cDNA libraries. TCRdb used MiXCR to reprocess the PCR reads, holding one entry per CDR3 protein. In the table there are about 430,000 distinct CDR3 sequences, about 40% of which are singletons. With regard to this clonotype: As yet, its antigen is unknown.

The CDR3 contains 17 residues. Germline loops: CDR1 SGHTA, CDR2 FQGNSA. V shed 1 base and J 2 bases; nucleotides not matched to a gene: 9. This TCR was sampled from a girl aged 2 to 9 with multiple sclerosis. The chain has TRBV7-2 and TRBJ2-7, with 9 bases identical to TRBD2. Sequences were obtained from blood. CDR3 sequence: CASSLVASGADAYEQYF. Written as DNA, the CDR3 is TGTGCCAGCAGCTTAGTGGCTAGCGGGGCCGATGCCTACGAGCAGTACTTC.